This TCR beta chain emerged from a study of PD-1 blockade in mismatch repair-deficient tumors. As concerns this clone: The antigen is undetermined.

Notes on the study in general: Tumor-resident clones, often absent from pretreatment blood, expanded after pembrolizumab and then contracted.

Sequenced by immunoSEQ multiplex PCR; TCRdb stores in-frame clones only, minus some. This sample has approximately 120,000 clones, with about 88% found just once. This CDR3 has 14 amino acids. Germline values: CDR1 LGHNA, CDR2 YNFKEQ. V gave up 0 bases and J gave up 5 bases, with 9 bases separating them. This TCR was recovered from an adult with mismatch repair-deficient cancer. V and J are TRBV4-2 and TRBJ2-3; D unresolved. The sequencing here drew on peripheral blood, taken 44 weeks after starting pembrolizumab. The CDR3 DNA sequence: TGTGCCAGCAGCCAAGATCGGTTCCAAGATACGCAGTATTTT. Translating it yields CASSQDRFQDTQYF.